A single sample gave rise to the 18 T cell receptor beta chains below, sequenced in a study of CD8 T cells in Susac syndrome (dated by TCRdb to between 2017 and 2020). The receptor library was made with the immunoSEQ multiplex PCR assay. RNA was extracted using the RNeasy kit, and about 0.45 to 1 ug of the RNA was reverse transcribed with random hexamers. TCRdb redid the processing of the public reads, applying fastp at Q25 and MiXCR, and retained in-frame beta chains. Identical CDR3 protein sequences are pooled into one entry, listed with their most common genes and DNA. The sample includes approximately 190,000 distinct CDR3 sequences, with more than 85% observed a single time. Approximately 0.16% of the sample goes to the ten largest clones. What was sequenced was CD8+ T cells from PBMCs. Receptors were obtained from a human donor with Susac syndrome.

The chain is built from TRBV25-1 and TRBJ1-3; no clear D gene. V lost 5 bases to trimming and J lost 0 bases, with 17 bases between them. Germline CDR1 and CDR2: MGHDK and SYGVNS. There are 17 residues in the CDR3. The CDR3 coding sequence is TGTGCCAGCAGTCCCGCTTGGACGGAAAGCTCTGGAAACACCATATATTTT. Translation: CASSPAWTESSGNTIYF.

The V and J genes are TRBV5-6 and TRBJ2-7, with a possible D match to TRBD1 (5 bases). V lost 3 bases, J lost 1 base, and 11 bases lay in between. The CDR3 runs 14 residues. CDR1 SGHDT and CDR2 YYEEEE come from the germline V gene. Here the CDR3 reads CASSWTTESYEQYF. Here the CDR3 DNA reads TGTGCCAGCAGCTGGACGACAGAGTCCTACGAGCAGTACTTC.

The J gene is TRBJ1-5, the V gene TRBV2; the D is unclear. The CDR3 sequence is 14 residues long. CDR1 and CDR2 from the germline V gene are SNHLY and FYNNEI. Trimming removed 3 bases from V and 3 bases from J, with 9 bases in between. As DNA, the CDR3 is TGTGCCAGCAGTGAGGGTAGTATCAATCAGCCCCAGCATTTT. Encoded protein: CASSEGSINQPQHF.

V and J are TRBV24-1 and TRBJ2-5; 8 positions match TRBD2. Germline trimming cut 7 bases from V and 1 base from J; bases unmatched to any gene: 7. The CDR3 is 15 residues long. Per germline, CDR1 KGHDR and CDR2 SFDVKD. The CDR3 DNA is TGTGCCACCAGCTCACAGACTAGCGTCCAAGAGACCCAGTACTTC. Translating gives CATSSQTSVQETQYF.

The V call is TRBV9, the J call TRBJ2-1; D is perhaps TRBD2 (7 bases). Germline CDR1 SGDLS, CDR2 YYNGEE. V was pared by 4 bases and J by 7 bases, with 21 bases between. The CDR3 length is 16 residues. CDR3 DNA sequence: TGTGCCAGCAGCTCCCCCGGGGGGCCCTCCTGGAATGAGCAGTTCTTC. Its translation: CASSSPGGPSWNEQFF.

J is TRBJ1-1 and V is TRBV30, with unresolved D. The CDR3 runs to 13 residues. Germline CDR1 GTSNPN, CDR2 SVGIG (reference sequence). Trimming removed 4 bases at V and 0 bases at J, with 9 bases between. The CDR3 sequence is CAWTYSVNTEAFF. The CDR3 DNA reads as TGTGCCTGGACATATTCGGTGAACACTGAAGCTTTCTTT.

The V gene is TRBV5-4, the J gene TRBJ2-2, with unresolved D. The CDR3 extends over 15 amino acids. Germline assignment: CDR1 SGHNT and CDR2 YYREEE (reference sequence). Trimming took off 5 bases at V and 9 bases at J, with 20 bases between the two ends. The CDR3 DNA is TGTGCCAGCAGTTCGGCAGGTTCCGTCTTCCGGGAGCTGTTTTTT. Protein: CASSSAGSVFRELFF.

This chain joins TRBV27 and TRBJ2-7; 7 positions match TRBD1. This CDR3 contains 14 residues. CDR1 and CDR2 from the germline V gene are MNHEY and SMNVEV (reference sequence). With 5 bases clipped from V and 5 bases from J, the junction kept 9 bases outside the gene matches. As DNA, the CDR3 is TGTGCCAGCAGTCCGAAGGACAGGCCGCACGAGCAGTACTTC. Translating it yields CASSPKDRPHEQYF.

V gene TRBV11-2 combines with J gene TRBJ2-7; D possibly corresponds to TRBD1 (5 bases). V lost 7 bases to trimming and J lost 2 bases, with 12 bases between them. This CDR3 is 13 amino acids long. Germline lookup yields CDR1 SGHAT and CDR2 FQNNGV. DNA of the CDR3: TGTGCCAGCATTTCGACAGCTACCTACGAGCAGTACTTC. Translation gives CASISTATYEQYF.

The V call is TRBV9, the J call TRBJ2-2; the match to TRBD2 covers 7 bases. Unmatched junction bases numbered 6, after V lost 1 base and J lost 0 bases. The germline V gene encodes CDR1 SGDLS and CDR2 YYNGEE. The CDR3 extends over 17 amino acids. CDR3 nucleotides: TGTGCCAGCAGCGTATTCAGCGGGATCGCGAACACCGGGGAGCTGTTTTTT. It codes for CASSVFSGIANTGELFF.

The chain is built from TRBV9 and TRBJ1-1; D gene ambiguous. Looked up from germline, CDR1 is SGDLS and CDR2 is YYNGEE. V was trimmed by 3 bases and J by 5 bases, leaving 11 bases between them. This CDR3 has 13 residues. As DNA, the CDR3 is TGTGCCAGCAGCGCTGACGGGGAAACTGAAGCTTTCTTT. Translating it yields CASSADGETEAFF.

This clonotype was seen just once. This chain connects TRBV4-1 to TRBJ1-4; D is possibly TRBD1 (5 bases). The CDR3 length is 13 residues. The germline V gene encodes CDR1 MGHRA and CDR2 YSYEKL. The V and J ends lost 1 base and 8 bases respectively, with 8 bases between them. Here the CDR3 reads CASSQVWGEKLFF. In DNA form, the CDR3 reads TGCGCCAGCAGCCAAGTTTGGGGGGAAAAACTGTTTTTT.

The chain joins TRBV18 to TRBJ1-2; D remains ambiguous. The V end lost 3 bases, the J end lost 3 bases, and 11 bases lay between the germline ends. Germline V gene data show CDR1 as KGHSH and CDR2 as LQKENI. The CDR3 covers 14 residues. CDR3 coding DNA: TGTGCCAGCTCACCCTCTGGGGAGGACTATGGCTACACCTTC. Protein product: CASSPSGEDYGYTF. Full variable domain (outside the CDR3, taken from reference TRBV18 and TRBJ1-2): NAGVMQNPRHLVRRRGQEARLRCSPMKGHSHVYWYRQLPEEGLKFMVYLQKENIIDESGMPKERFSAEFPKEGPSILRIQQVVRGDSAAYFCASSPSGEDYGYTFGSGTRLTVV.

The chain recombines TRBV19 with TRBJ1-1; the D gene is possibly TRBD1 (5 bases). V was cut by 3 bases and J by 3 bases, with 20 bases left in between. Germline values: CDR1 LNHDA, CDR2 SQIVND (reference sequence). The CDR3 has 17 residues. CDR3 nucleotides: TGTGCCAGTAGTATTCCCCGGGGCCGAGGTGTTGACACTGAAGCTTTCTTT. Encoded protein: CASSIPRGRGVDTEAFF.

This chain uses TRBV4-1 with TRBJ2-7, with 10 bases identical to TRBD1. Germline assignment: CDR1 MGHRA and CDR2 YSYEKL. CDR3 length equals 19 residues. The trim removed 3 bases at V and 6 bases at J, leaving 20 bases unmatched. The DNA of the CDR3 is TGCGCCAGCAGCCACCCCTTTGGGTTCTCGGGACAGGGGTCCCCCGAGCAGTACTTC. Protein: CASSHPFGFSGQGSPEQYF.

V and J are TRBV21-1 and TRBJ2-5; TRBD1 was called by the table and not checked on the DNA. TRBV21-1 is termed a pseudogene. The CDR3 has 14 residues. The CDR3 nucleotides are TGTGCCAGACGACCGTCGTGGGCGGTGGAGACCCAGTACTTC. This translates into CARRPSWAVETQYF.

V usage is TRBV18 and J usage is TRBJ2-1; D gene uncertain. Germline V gene sequence: CDR1 KGHSH, CDR2 LQKENI. The CDR3 is made up of 18 amino acids. The V end lost 3 bases, the J end lost 5 bases, and 23 bases lay between the germline ends. This chain's CDR3 is CASSPYEPRVLGHNEQFF. CDR3 DNA: TGTGCCAGCTCACCGTATGAGCCAAGGGTGTTGGGCCACAATGAGCAGTTCTTC. The full variable domain, its missing parts supplied by reference TRBV18 and TRBJ2-1, is NAGVMQNPRHLVRRRGQEARLRCSPMKGHSHVYWYRQLPEEGLKFMVYLQKENIIDESGMPKERFSAEFPKEGPSILRIQQVVRGDSAAYFCASSPYEPRVLGHNEQFFGPGTRLTVL.

The J gene is TRBJ1-4, the V gene TRBV2, with 7 bases fitting TRBD1. The germline CDR1 and CDR2 sequences are SNHLY and FYNNEI. CDR3 length equals 15 residues. The V gene end was trimmed by 5 bases and the J gene end by 0 bases; junction bases not matched to a gene: 3. DNA of the CDR3: TGTGCCAGCAGTCCTACAGGGGCAACTAATGAAAAACTGTTTTTT. This codes for CASSPTGATNEKLFF.